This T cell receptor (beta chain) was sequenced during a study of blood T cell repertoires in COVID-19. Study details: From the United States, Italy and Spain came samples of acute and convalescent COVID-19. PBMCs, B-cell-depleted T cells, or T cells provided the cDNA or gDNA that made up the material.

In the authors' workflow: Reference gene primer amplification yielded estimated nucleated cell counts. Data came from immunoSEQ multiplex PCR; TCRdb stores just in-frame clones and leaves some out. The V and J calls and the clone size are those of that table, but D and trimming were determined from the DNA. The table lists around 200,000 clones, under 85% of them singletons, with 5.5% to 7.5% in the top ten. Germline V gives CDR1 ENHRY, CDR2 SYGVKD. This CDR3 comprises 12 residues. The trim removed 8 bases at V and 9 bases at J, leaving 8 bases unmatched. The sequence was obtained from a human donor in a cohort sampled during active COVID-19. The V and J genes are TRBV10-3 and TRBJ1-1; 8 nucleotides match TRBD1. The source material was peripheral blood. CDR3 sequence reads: CAIGTGLGKAFF. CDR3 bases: TGTGCCATCGGGACAGGTCTAGGCAAAGCTTTCTTT.